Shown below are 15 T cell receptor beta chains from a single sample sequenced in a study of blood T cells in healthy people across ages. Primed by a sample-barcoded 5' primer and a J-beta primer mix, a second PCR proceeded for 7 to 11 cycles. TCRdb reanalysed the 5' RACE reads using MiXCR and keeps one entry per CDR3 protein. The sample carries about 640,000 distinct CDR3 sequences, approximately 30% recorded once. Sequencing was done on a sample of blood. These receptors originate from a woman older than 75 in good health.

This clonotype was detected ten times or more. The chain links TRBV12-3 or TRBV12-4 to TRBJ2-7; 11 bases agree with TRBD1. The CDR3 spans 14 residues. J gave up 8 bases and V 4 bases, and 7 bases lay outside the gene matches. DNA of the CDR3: TGTGCCAGCAGTTGGGACAGGGGGTTTGGGAAGCAGTACTTC. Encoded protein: CASSWDRGFGKQYF.

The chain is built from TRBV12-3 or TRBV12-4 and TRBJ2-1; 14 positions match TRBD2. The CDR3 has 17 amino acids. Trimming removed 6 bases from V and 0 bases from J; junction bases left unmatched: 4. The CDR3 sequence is CASRRTSGGSSYNEQFF. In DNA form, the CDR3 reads TGTGCCAGCAGAAGGACTAGCGGGGGGAGCTCCTACAATGAGCAGTTCTTC.

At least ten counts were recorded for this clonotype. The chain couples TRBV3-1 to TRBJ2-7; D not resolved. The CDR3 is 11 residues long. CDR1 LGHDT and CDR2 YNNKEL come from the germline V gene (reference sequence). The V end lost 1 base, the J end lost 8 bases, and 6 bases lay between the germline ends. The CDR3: CASSQGTQQYF. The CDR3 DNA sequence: TGTGCCAGCAGCCAAGGGACGCAGCAGTACTTC.

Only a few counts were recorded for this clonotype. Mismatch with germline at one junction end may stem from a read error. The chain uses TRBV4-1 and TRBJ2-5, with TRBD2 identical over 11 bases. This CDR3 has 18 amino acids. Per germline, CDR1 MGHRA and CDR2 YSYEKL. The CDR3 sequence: CAGSQASGTSGLEETQYF. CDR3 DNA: TGCGCCGGCAGCCAAGCTTCCGGGACTAGCGGTCTGGAAGAGACCCAGTACTTC.

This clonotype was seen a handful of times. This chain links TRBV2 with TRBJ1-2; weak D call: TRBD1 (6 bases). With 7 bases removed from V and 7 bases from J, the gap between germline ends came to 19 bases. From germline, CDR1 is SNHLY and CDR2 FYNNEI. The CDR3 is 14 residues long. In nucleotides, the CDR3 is TGTGCCAGCACCGACCAACGGGGGGCGCGTGGCTACACCTTC. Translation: CASTDQRGARGYTF.

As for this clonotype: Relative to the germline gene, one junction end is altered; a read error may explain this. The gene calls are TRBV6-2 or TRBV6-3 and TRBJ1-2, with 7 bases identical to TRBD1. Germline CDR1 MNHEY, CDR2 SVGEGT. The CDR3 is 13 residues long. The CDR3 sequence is CASRLTGVDGYTF. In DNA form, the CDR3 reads TGTGCCAGCAGACTTACAGGGGTGGATGGCTATACCTTC.

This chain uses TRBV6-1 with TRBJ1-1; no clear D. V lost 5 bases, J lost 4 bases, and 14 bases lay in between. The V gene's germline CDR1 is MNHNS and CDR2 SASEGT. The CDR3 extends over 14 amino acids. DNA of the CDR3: TGTGCCAGCAGTCAAGACCCGGTCGGCACTGAAGCTTTCTTT. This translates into CASSQDPVGTEAFF.

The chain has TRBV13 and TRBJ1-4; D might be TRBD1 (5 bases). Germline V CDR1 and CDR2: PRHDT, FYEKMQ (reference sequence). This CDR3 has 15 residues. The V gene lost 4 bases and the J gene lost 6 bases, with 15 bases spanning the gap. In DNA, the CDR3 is TGTGCCAGCAGCTCAAACCAGGGACGGGATGAAAAACTGTTTTTT. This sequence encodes CASSSNQGRDEKLFF.

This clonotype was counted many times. As DNA, the CDR3 is TGTGCCAGCAGCTTATCAGGCAACCCGACTGAAGCTTTCTTT. It yields the protein CASSLSGNPTEAFF. This chain joins TRBV7-2 and TRBJ1-1; the D is unclear. The ends were cut back, 2 bases at V and 5 bases at J, with 12 bases in the middle. Germline CDR1 SGHTA, CDR2 FQGNSA. This CDR3 contains 14 residues.

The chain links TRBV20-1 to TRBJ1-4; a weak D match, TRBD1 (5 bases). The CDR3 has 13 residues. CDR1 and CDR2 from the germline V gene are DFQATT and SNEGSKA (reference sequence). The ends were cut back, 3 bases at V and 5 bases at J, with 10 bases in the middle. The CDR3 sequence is CSASVGVNEKLFF. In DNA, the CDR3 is TGCAGTGCTAGTGTAGGGGTGAATGAAAAACTGTTTTTT.

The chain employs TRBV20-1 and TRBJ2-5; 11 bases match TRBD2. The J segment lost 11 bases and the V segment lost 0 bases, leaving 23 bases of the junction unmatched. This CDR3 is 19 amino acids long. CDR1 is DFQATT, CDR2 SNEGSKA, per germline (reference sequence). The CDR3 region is CSARDRGRASGRRYNEQYF. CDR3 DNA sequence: TGCAGTGCTAGAGATCGAGGTCGGGCTAGCGGGAGGAGATACAATGAGCAGTACTTC.

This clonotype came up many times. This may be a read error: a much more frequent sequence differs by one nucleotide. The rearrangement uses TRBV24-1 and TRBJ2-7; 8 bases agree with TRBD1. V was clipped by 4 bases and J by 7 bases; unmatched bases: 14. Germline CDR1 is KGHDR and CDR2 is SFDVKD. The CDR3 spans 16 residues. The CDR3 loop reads CATSDLGQGSYNEQYF. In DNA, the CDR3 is TGTGCCACCAGTGACCTCGGACAGGGAAGCTACAATGAGCAGTACTTC.

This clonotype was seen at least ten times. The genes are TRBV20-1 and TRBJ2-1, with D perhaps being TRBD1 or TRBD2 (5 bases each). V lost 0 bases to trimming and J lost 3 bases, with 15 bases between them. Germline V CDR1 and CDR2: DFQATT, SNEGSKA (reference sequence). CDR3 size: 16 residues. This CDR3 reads CSARDGAGGLYNEQFF. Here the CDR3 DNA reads TGCAGTGCTAGAGATGGGGCGGGCGGACTCTACAATGAGCAGTTCTTC.

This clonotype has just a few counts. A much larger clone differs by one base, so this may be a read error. DNA for the CDR3: TGTACCACCAGCGCTCGGAAAGGGAGTCTGGGCTACACCTTC. It is translated as CTTSARKGSLGYTF. The V gene is TRBV15, the J gene TRBJ1-2, with D unclear. The CDR3 covers 14 residues. CDR1 is LNHNV, CDR2 YYDKDF, per germline (reference sequence).

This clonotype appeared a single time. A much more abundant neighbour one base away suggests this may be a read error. The CDR3 is CACKSRNRDDQETQYF. CDR3 DNA: TGTGCCTGCAAGAGTAGGAACAGGGACGACCAAGAGACCCAGTACTTC. The chain carries TRBV2 and TRBJ2-5; D might be TRBD1 (6 bases). V gave up 11 bases and J gave up 0 bases, with 22 bases separating them. This CDR3 is 16 amino acids long. The germline CDR1 and CDR2 sequences are SNHLY and FYNNEI.